This entry features one T cell receptor beta chain sequence. Produced via immunoSEQ multiplex PCR; TCRdb's table is partial and in-frame only. This sample has 30,000 to 35,000 clones, with approximately 83% found just once. This specimen belongs to a study of blood T cell repertoires in COVID-19. The CDR3 runs to 13 residues. V was cut by 3 bases and J by 5 bases, with 10 bases left in between. Germline loops: CDR1 SNHLY, CDR2 FYNNEI. The source of this sequence is a man between 45 and 60 years old with acute or convalescent COVID-19. Input material: peripheral blood. This rearrangement joins TRBV2 to TRBJ1-1; D not resolved. The chain's CDR3 is CASSEEGRTEAFF. Written as DNA, the CDR3 is TGTGCCAGCAGTGAGGAGGGTAGGACTGAAGCTTTCTTT.